This TCR beta chain was captured in a study of T cell clonotyping in hematopoietic cell transplantation. Study outcomes and limitations: Cells were unsorted, so CD4 and CD8 contributions were not separated. Higher Inverse Simpson Index values in graft donor and pretransplant recipient predicted broader posttransplant TCR diversity. At the given depth, recipient repertoires were over 95% de novo clonotypes.

Trimming took 8 bases from V and 4 from J; bases not matched to a gene: 8. Germline V lookup: CDR1 SNHLY, CDR2 FYNNEI. The CDR3 runs to 14 residues. Blood collection times were about day -28 and days 30, 100, 180 posttransplant. On this clone: What it recognizes is unknown.

Profiled with immunoSEQ multiplex PCR; TCRdb holds only in-frame clones, not every one. Of about 15,000 clones listed, roughly 84% are singletons. This receptor was obtained from a male patient aged 60 to 75 who had an allogeneic stem cell transplant from a related donor, so the T cells may come from the graft donor. Some clones in this sample may be carry-over from other donors' samples. The V gene is TRBV2, the J gene TRBJ1-3; 7 bases line up with TRBD1. The sequencing used PBMCs, collected 100 days after allogeneic stem cell transplant. The CDR3 DNA reads as TGTGCCAGCTCGATAGACAGGGAAGGAAACACCATATATTTT. The encoded protein is CASSIDREGNTIYF.